Each of the 21 T cell receptor beta chains below was sequenced from the same sample in a study of T cell changes during pregnancy in multiple sclerosis. The protocol was immunoSEQ multiplex PCR, while the TCRdb copy is restricted to in-frame clones and leaves out a portion. The data show tens of thousands of clones, 80% to 95% seen once. Sequencing used peripheral blood, obtained in the first trimester of pregnancy. The receptors shown here come from a female donor with multiple sclerosis, enrolled in a pregnancy study.

This clone has only one observation. CDR3 protein: CASSEDEGGTEAFF. The CDR3 DNA reads as TGTGCCAGCAGTGAAGATGAGGGGGGGACTGAAGCTTTCTTT. This chain links TRBV6-1 with TRBJ1-1, with D perhaps TRBD1 (6 bases). In germline, CDR1 is MNHNS, CDR2 SASEGT. V dropped 1 base and J dropped 5 bases, with 11 bases sitting between them. The CDR3 covers 14 residues.

This chain uses TRBV7-2 with TRBJ1-6, with 9 bases lining up with TRBD1. Germline CDR1 reads SGHTA; CDR2 reads FQGNSA. V shed 6 bases, J shed 10 bases, and the junction held 10 bases outside the gene matches. The CDR3 consists of 15 residues. The CDR3 here is CASRSGTGLRSPLHF. The CDR3 DNA is TGTGCCAGCAGGTCCGGGACAGGGCTTAGGTCACCCCTCCACTTT.

This rearrangement joins TRBV12-5 to TRBJ2-1; no clear D gene. V was clipped by 2 bases and J by 10 bases, with 12 bases between them. The CDR3 extends over 13 amino acids. CDR1 and CDR2 from the germline V gene are LGHNT and FRNRAP. The DNA for the CDR3 is TGTGCTAGTGGTTTGAAAGTAGCTGCCGAGCAGTTCTTC. It encodes CASGLKVAAEQFF.

This clone appeared a few times. The rearrangement links TRBV4-1 to TRBJ2-3, with 7 positions matching TRBD2. V trimming: 4 bases; J trimming: 8 bases; junction bases outside the gene matches: 3. The CDR3 length is 12 residues. Germline CDR1 is MGHRA and CDR2 is YSYEKL. The CDR3 DNA is TGCGCCAGCAGCCCCTCGGGGGGTACGCAGTATTTT. This codes for CASSPSGGTQYF.

The rearrangement links TRBV10-3 to TRBJ2-1; TRBD1 agrees at 8 bases. The germline V gene encodes CDR1 ENHRY and CDR2 SYGVKD. The trim removed 6 bases at V and 7 bases at J, leaving 14 bases unmatched. The CDR3 is 16 amino acids. For the CDR3, the DNA is TGTGCCATCAGACCAGACAGGGGCCCTTCTTTAAATGAGCAGTTCTTC. Translating gives CAIRPDRGPSLNEQFF.

The gene calls are TRBV7-2 and TRBJ2-2; D unclear. The V end lost 5 bases, the J end lost 6 bases, and 13 bases lay between the germline ends. The germline V gene has CDR1 SGHTA and CDR2 FQGNSA. The CDR3 has 14 residues. CDR3 nucleotide sequence: TGTGCCAGCAGCACTAACACTTTCGCCGGGGAGCTGTTTTTT. Its protein product is CASSTNTFAGELFF.

The V gene is TRBV7-2, the J gene TRBJ1-2; possible D gene TRBD1, 6 bases. CDR1 is SGHTA and CDR2 is FQGNSA in the germline V gene. Trimming removed 6 bases from V and 8 bases from J, with 19 bases in between. The CDR3 loop spans 14 amino acids. This CDR3 is CASREKGVTTGYTF. The CDR3 bases are TGTGCCAGCAGGGAGAAGGGGGTAACTACCGGCTACACCTTC.

J is TRBJ2-7 and V is TRBV30; a weak D match, TRBD1 (6 bases). The CDR3 is 12 amino acids. Germline CDR1 reads GTSNPN; CDR2 reads SVGIG (reference sequence). V lost 5 bases, J lost 4 bases, and 12 bases lay in between. The CDR3 region has the DNA TGTGCCTGGTCCCGGACAGATTACGAGCAGTACTTC. Protein sequence: CAWSRTDYEQYF. The complete variable domain, with remaining parts taken from reference TRBV30 and TRBJ2-7, reads SQTIHQWPATLVQPVGSPLSLECTVEGTSNPNLYWYRQAAGRGLQLLFYSVGIGQISSEVPQNLSASRPQDRQFILSSKKLLLSDSGFYLCAWSRTDYEQYFGPGTRLTVT.

The chain recombines TRBV7-2 with TRBJ2-7, with TRBD2 matching 7 bases. The CDR3 covers 15 residues. Germline CDR1 and CDR2: SGHTA and FQGNSA. V gave up 1 base and J gave up 2 bases; unmatched junction bases: 5. The CDR3 sequence: CASSLVMGGTYEQYF. The DNA of the CDR3 is TGTGCCAGCAGCTTAGTGATGGGGGGGACCTACGAGCAGTACTTC.

This chain links TRBV7-8 with TRBJ2-5; D is ambiguous. Germline CDR1 is SGHVS and CDR2 is FQNEAQ. Trimming stripped 7 bases from V and 7 bases from J, with 16 bases between. The CDR3 spans 13 residues. The CDR3 sequence: CASNPQAAGTQYF. The CDR3 coding sequence is TGTGCCAGCAACCCCCAGGCCGCAGGGACCCAGTACTTC.

The V and J genes are TRBV4-3 and TRBJ1-2; no firm D call. The V end lost 3 bases, the J end lost 0 bases, and 20 bases lay between the germline ends. CDR3 length: 18 amino acids. The V gene's germline CDR1 is LGHNA and CDR2 YSLEER. The CDR3 sequence is CASSHLAGIGRTNYGYTF. The CDR3 coding sequence is TGCGCCAGCAGCCATCTAGCGGGTATAGGCAGAACTAACTATGGCTACACCTTC.

This clone has just one count. The chain joins TRBV11-2 to TRBJ1-1; TRBD1 aligns across 7 bases. The CDR3 length is 15 residues. V trimming: 3 bases; J trimming: 2 bases; junction bases outside the gene matches: 6. Germline CDR1 is SGHAT and CDR2 is FQNNGV. CDR3 in amino acids: CASSFAGGINTEAFF. As DNA, the CDR3 is TGTGCCAGCAGCTTTGCAGGGGGAATCAACACTGAAGCTTTCTTT.

The chain couples TRBV4-2 to TRBJ1-2; no clear D gene. Germline V CDR1 and CDR2: LGHNA, YNFKEQ. There are 14 residues in the CDR3. Trimming removed 0 bases from V and 6 bases from J, with 11 bases in between. This CDR3 reads CASSQEPLVDGYTF. The CDR3 DNA reads as TGTGCCAGCAGCCAAGAACCCCTAGTAGATGGCTACACCTTC.

The chain links TRBV7-6 to TRBJ2-5; D may be TRBD2 (6 bases). V lost 1 base and J 5 bases, leaving 20 bases between the germline ends. The CDR3 sequence is 17 residues long. Germline V gene sequence: CDR1 SGHVS, CDR2 FNYEAQ. The CDR3 DNA sequence: TGTGCCAGCAGCTTAGTCCCGGTGGCCCTGGGAGGCGAGACCCAGTACTTC. It encodes CASSLVPVALGGETQYF.

The chain couples TRBV7-2 to TRBJ1-5; D is perhaps TRBD1 (5 bases). Trimming took 0 bases from V and 5 from J, leaving 11 bases between them. CDR3 length equals 15 residues. CDR1 is SGHTA, CDR2 FQGNSA, per germline. The CDR3 nucleotides are TGTGCCAGCAGCTTAGCGCTTCGGGGGGATCAGCCCCAGCATTTT. Residues: CASSLALRGDQPQHF.

The genes are TRBV27 and TRBJ2-5; 10 bases match TRBD2. Germline loops: CDR1 MNHEY, CDR2 SMNVEV (reference sequence). The V gene end was trimmed by 2 bases and the J gene end by 8 bases; junction bases not matched to a gene: 8. The CDR3 runs 15 residues. DNA of the CDR3: TGTGCCAGCAGTTTAACTAGCGGGGCCACGGGTACCCAGTACTTC. Protein product: CASSLTSGATGTQYF.

V usage is TRBV28 and J usage is TRBJ2-2, with TRBD1 identical over 7 bases. This CDR3 is 15 amino acids long. Germline V gene data show CDR1 as MDHEN and CDR2 as SYDVKM. V dropped 5 bases and J dropped 6; count of bases not matched to a gene: 9. In DNA form, the CDR3 reads TGTGCCAGCAGTACCTCGACAGGGCGGGCCGGGGAGCTGTTTTTT. Encoded protein: CASSTSTGRAGELFF.

Written as DNA, the CDR3 is TGTGCCTCCCAGAACGGCGGTTCCGAGCAGTACTTC. Its translation is CASQNGGSEQYF. The chain employs TRBV10-3 and TRBJ2-7; D uncertain. V lost 11 bases and J 6 bases, leaving 17 bases between the germline ends. The CDR3 totals 12 residues. The V gene's germline CDR1 is ENHRY and CDR2 SYGVKD.

The table lists this clone with a count of one. DNA for the CDR3: TGCGCCAGCAGCCATCGGACAGGGGCTATCCTTGGCTACACCTTC. Its protein product is CASSHRTGAILGYTF. This chain joins TRBV4-1 and TRBJ1-2; the match to TRBD1 covers 9 bases. V was clipped by 3 bases and J by 7 bases; unmatched bases: 9. This CDR3 is built from 15 residues. The germline V gene has CDR1 MGHRA and CDR2 YSYEKL.

The chain links TRBV15 to TRBJ2-1, with 10 bases aligning to TRBD2. CDR1 is LNHNV, CDR2 YYDKDF, per germline (reference sequence). V gave up 0 bases and J gave up 10 bases; unmatched junction bases: 9. The CDR3 runs to 16 residues. The CDR3 region has the DNA TGTGCCACCAGCAGAGAAAAAGCGGGGGGGCCCGCCGAGCAGTTCTTC. Encoded protein: CATSREKAGGPAEQFF.

For this clone: One junction end does not reproduce the germline sequence, and a read error may be involved. The rearrangement uses TRBV7-9 and TRBJ2-4, with 11 bases fitting TRBD1. Germline CDR1 and CDR2: SEHNR and FQNEAQ (reference sequence). CDR3 size: 17 residues. In DNA, the CDR3 is TGTACCAGCAGCTTACATGGACAGGGGGCGTCCAAAAACATTCAGTACTTC. Translation: CTSSLHGQGASKNIQYF.